There are a few counts of the clone carrying this T cell receptor (beta chain). The data belong to a study of blood T cells in healthy people across ages. Germline V gene data show CDR1 as SGHRS and CDR2 as YFSETQ. V lost 7 bases and J lost 0, with 13 bases in between. The CDR3 consists of 15 residues. Sample-barcoded 5' priming and a J-beta primer mix drove a second PCR of roughly 7 to 11 cycles. Unique molecular identifiers of 12 random nucleotides labeled each cDNA. Paired-end reads containing CDR3 totaled no fewer than 3 million for each sample. TCRdb fed the 5' RACE reads into MiXCR, producing one record per CDR3 protein. Counted here are 550,000 to 750,000 distinct CDR3 sequences, more than 20% occurring once; the ten biggest clones make up approximately 3.7%.

The V call is TRBV5-1, the J call TRBJ2-2; D perhaps matches TRBD1 (5 bases). This TCR derives from a man aged 70 or older in good health. Sequencing input: blood. The CDR3 sequence is CASARGQSNTGELFF. The CDR3 bases are TGCGCCAGCGCAAGGGGCCAGTCGAACACCGGGGAGCTGTTTTTT.